The clone carrying this TCR beta chain was recorded a few times. Its antigen is still unknown. This entry belongs to a study of blood T cells in healthy people across ages. Findings and caveats of the study: Underestimates were what the diversity estimates from one million T cells were considered to be. Any changes in expanded clonotypes were possibly confounded, as donor CMV status remained unknown.

Together with a sample-barcoded 5' primer, a J-beta primer mix was included in a second PCR lasting 7 to 11 cycles. Each of the cDNA molecules was tagged by a template-switch adaptor with 12 random nucleotides. Each CDR3 protein gets one entry after TCRdb re-called the 5' RACE reads with MiXCR. The sample holds about 780,000 distinct CDR3 sequences, under 30% seen once. The V and J ends lost 4 bases and 0 bases, in that order; junction bases with no gene match: 7. Per the germline V gene, CDR1 is SNHLY and CDR2 is FYNNEI. This CDR3 contains 18 residues. The sample was also reused in another study, on T cells of mothers and their children.

Sequenced: blood. The sequence was obtained from a boy aged 5-17 years in good health. The rearrangement links TRBV2 to TRBJ2-1; 12 positions match TRBD2. The CDR3 sequence is CASSVRLAGATSYNEQFF. The CDR3, as DNA: TGTGCCAGCAGTGTGCGACTAGCGGGGGCCACCTCCTACAATGAGCAGTTCTTC.